The 12 T cell receptor beta chains presented below share a single source sample, sequenced in a study of cytomegalovirus exposure and HLA in healthy donors. TCRdb keeps only in-frame clones here, not all; method: immunoSEQ multiplex PCR. The sample contains 190,000 or so clones, roughly 88% of which appear only once. Sequencing was performed on PBMCs. The receptors come from a woman aged 30 to 39 in good health and CMV-seropositive.

The chain carries TRBV5-1 and TRBJ2-2, with 12 bases identical to TRBD2. V lost 0 bases to trimming and J lost 5 bases; unmatched junction nucleotides: 8. CDR3 size: 18 residues. CDR1 SGHRS and CDR2 YFSETQ come from the germline V gene. The CDR3: CASSLVRTSGTSTGELFF. As DNA, the CDR3 is TGCGCCAGCAGCTTGGTCCGGACTAGCGGGACATCGACCGGGGAGCTGTTTTTT.

The V call is TRBV10-1, the J call TRBJ1-1, with TRBD1 matching over 7 bases. V shed 5 bases and J 5 bases; nucleotides not matched to a gene: 2. The CDR3 sequence is 12 residues long. The germline V gene encodes CDR1 WNHNN and CDR2 SYGVQD (reference sequence). The CDR3 coding sequence is TGCGCCAGCAGTAACAGGGGAACTGAAGCTTTCTTT. Protein: CASSNRGTEAFF.

This chain joins TRBV11-3 and TRBJ2-7; D perhaps matches TRBD2 (6 bases). This CDR3 spans 13 amino acids. V shed 4 bases and J shed 6 bases, with 13 bases lying between them. Per germline, CDR1 SGHNT and CDR2 YENEEA. The CDR3, as DNA: TGTGCCAGCAGCTCAACCCGGAGGGGCGAGCAGTACTTC. Amino acid sequence: CASSSTRRGEQYF.

The chain has TRBV4-1 and TRBJ2-7, with D possibly TRBD2 on 6 matching bases. Germline lookup yields CDR1 MGHRA and CDR2 YSYEKL. CDR3 size: 16 residues. Trimming removed 4 bases at V and 2 bases at J, with 18 bases between. CDR3 coding DNA: TGCGCCAGCAGCCTCCAACGGGAGTCCCGTACCTACGAGCAGTACTTC. It is translated as CASSLQRESRTYEQYF.

The rearrangement joins TRBV18 to TRBJ2-7, with TRBD2 matching over 8 bases. Germline trimming cut 4 bases from V and 5 bases from J; bases unmatched to any gene: 13. The CDR3 extends over 16 amino acids. Germline CDR1 KGHSH, CDR2 LQKENI. The chain's CDR3 is CASSRDPGLESHEQYF. CDR3 in DNA: TGTGCCAGCTCACGCGACCCGGGACTAGAATCACACGAGCAGTACTTC.

This chain links TRBV6-1 with TRBJ1-3; D unclear. Trimming took 5 bases from V and 0 from J, leaving 5 bases between them. Germline V gives CDR1 MNHNS, CDR2 SASEGT. The length of the CDR3 is 13 residues. In nucleotides, the CDR3 is TGTGCCAGCAGTACAACCTCTGGAAACACCATATATTTT. It encodes CASSTTSGNTIYF.

This chain uses TRBV30 with TRBJ1-1; 11 nucleotides line up with TRBD1. Germline V lookup: CDR1 GTSNPN, CDR2 SVGIG (reference sequence). The CDR3 has 17 residues. After removal of 3 bases from V and 6 bases from J, the junction contained 15 bases not matched to a gene. The CDR3 reads CAWRDPGTGGFFSEAFF. CDR3 bases: TGTGCCTGGAGGGATCCCGGGACAGGGGGTTTCTTCTCTGAAGCTTTCTTT.

This chain uses TRBV5-1 with TRBJ2-3; possible D gene TRBD1, 6 bases. The V and J ends lost 7 bases and 6 bases respectively, with 18 bases between them. Germline CDR1 and CDR2: SGHRS and YFSETQ. The CDR3 consists of 14 residues. The CDR3 DNA sequence: TGCGCCAGCGTTGGGCTGCAAGGACAGGATACGCAGTATTTT. Its translation: CASVGLQGQDTQYF.

The rearrangement uses TRBV7-9 and TRBJ2-1, with 7 positions matching TRBD2. V lost 11 bases and J lost 4; bases outside the gene matches: 8. This CDR3 has 13 amino acids. Germline-derived CDR1 and CDR2 are SEHNR and FQNEAQ (reference sequence). The CDR3 protein is CAGGSPSYNEQFF. In DNA form, the CDR3 reads TGTGCCGGCGGGAGTCCCTCGTACAATGAGCAGTTCTTC.

The chain employs TRBV29-1 and TRBJ2-5; 8 nucleotides match TRBD2. The junction had 9 bases not matched to a gene; V was cut back by 6 bases and J by 3 bases. CDR1 SQVTM and CDR2 ANQGSEA come from the germline V gene. This CDR3 is built from 14 residues. Written as DNA, the CDR3 is TGCAGCGTCCCCACCGGGACTAGAGAAGAGACCCAGTACTTC. This gives the protein CSVPTGTREETQYF. Full variable domain (rest looked up from reference TRBV29-1 and TRBJ2-5): SAVISQKPSRDICQRGTSLTIQCQVDSQVTMMFWYRQQPGQSLTLIATANQGSEATYESGFVIDKFPISRPNLTFSTLTVSNMSPEDSSIYLCSVPTGTREETQYFGPGTRLLVL.

This chain uses TRBV28 with TRBJ1-2; TRBD1 might be the D (6 bases). The V gene's germline CDR1 is MDHEN and CDR2 SYDVKM. V was trimmed by 5 bases and J by 5 bases, leaving 18 bases between them. This CDR3 is built from 15 residues. In DNA form, the CDR3 reads TGTGCCAGCAGTGGACAGACCAACACCCCTTATGGCTACACCTTC. This codes for CASSGQTNTPYGYTF.

This chain connects TRBV2 to TRBJ2-3; a possible D gene is TRBD2 (5 bases). Trimming shortened V by 7 bases and J by 3 bases, and 14 bases separated the two germline ends. The germline V gene encodes CDR1 SNHLY and CDR2 FYNNEI. The CDR3 is made up of 14 amino acids. This CDR3 is CASTEGPRTDTQYF. The CDR3, as DNA: TGTGCCAGCACCGAGGGCCCACGGACAGATACGCAGTATTTT.